Following are 21 T cell receptor beta chains from one sample sequenced in a study of blood T cell repertoires in COVID-19. Only in-frame clones appear in the TCRdb table, and some are missing; sequencing was by immunoSEQ multiplex PCR. The sample consists of around 270,000 clones, around 84% of them appearing once. Sequencing was performed on peripheral blood. All receptors come from a woman aged 55 to 70 with COVID-19, enrolled during active disease.

V usage is TRBV19 and J usage is TRBJ2-1; D perhaps matches TRBD2 (6 bases). The CDR3 spans 17 residues. Trimming took 5 bases from V and 1 from J, leaving 18 bases between them. CDR1 is LNHDA and CDR2 is SQIVND in the germline V gene (reference sequence). CDR3 sequence (DNA): TGTGCCAGTAGTGACCCCCTCGCGGGACGTTCCTACAATGAGCAGTTCTTC. Translated, it gives CASSDPLAGRSYNEQFF.

This clone was seen only a few times. The chain joins TRBV10-1 to TRBJ1-5, with TRBD1 identical over 8 bases. This CDR3 has 14 amino acids. Germline V gene sequence: CDR1 WNHNN, CDR2 SYGVQD (reference sequence). V shed 3 bases and J 7 bases; nucleotides not matched to a gene: 5. The CDR3 spells CASSEGQGGQPQHF. The DNA of the CDR3 is TGCGCCAGCAGTGAAGGACAGGGTGGACAGCCCCAGCATTTT.

V gene TRBV19 combines with J gene TRBJ1-2; possible D gene TRBD1, 6 bases. The CDR3 is 15 residues long. Germline CDR1 LNHDA, CDR2 SQIVND (reference sequence). Deletions cut 2 bases from V and 8 bases from J, with 18 bases between. Here the CDR3 reads CASSIQGSRLGGYTF. DNA for the CDR3: TGTGCCAGTAGTATACAGGGGAGCCGCCTTGGGGGCTACACCTTC.

V is TRBV11-1 and J is TRBJ2-7; D not resolved. The CDR3 is 12 amino acids. Germline CDR1 reads SGHAT; CDR2 reads FQDESV (reference sequence). V shed 4 bases and J shed 2 bases, with 6 bases lying between them. The CDR3 here is CASSSATYEQYF. The DNA for the CDR3 is TGTGCCAGCAGCTCCGCGACCTACGAGCAGTACTTC.

V usage is TRBV28 and J usage is TRBJ1-4; D gene unclear. Germline lookup yields CDR1 MDHEN and CDR2 SYDVKM. CDR3 length: 14 amino acids. Trimming shortened V by 2 bases and J by 3 bases, and 7 bases separated the two germline ends. This CDR3 is CASSLPGANEKLFF. The CDR3 region has the DNA TGTGCCAGCAGTTTACCCGGGGCTAATGAAAAACTGTTTTTT. Using reference TRBV28 and TRBJ1-4 for the parts outside the CDR3, the full variable domain is DVKVTQSSRYLVKRTGEKVFLECVQDMDHENMFWYRQDPGLGLRLIYFSYDVKMKEKGDIPEGYSVSREKKERFSLILESASTNQTSMYLCASSLPGANEKLFFGSGTQLSVL.

The chain joins TRBV9 to TRBJ1-4, with D tentatively TRBD1 (6 bases). CDR3 length equals 17 residues. Germline CDR1 reads SGDLS; CDR2 reads YYNGEE. V was pared by 0 bases and J by 3 bases, with 15 bases between. The CDR3 loop is CASSVGEAGGPNEKLFF. CDR3 in DNA: TGTGCCAGCAGCGTAGGGGAAGCGGGGGGCCCTAATGAAAAACTGTTTTTT. The complete variable domain, with remaining parts taken from reference TRBV9 and TRBJ1-4, reads DSGVTQTPKHLITATGQRVTLRCSPRSGDLSVYWYQQSLDQGLQFLIQYYNGEERAKGNILERFSAQQFPDLHSELNLSSLELGDSALYFCASSVGEAGGPNEKLFFGSGTQLSVL.

This clone was recorded once. CDR3 protein: CASSDEGRKGDTEAFF. The CDR3 nucleotides read TGTGCCAGCAGTGACGAGGGACGAAAGGGGGACACTGAAGCTTTCTTT. The V and J genes are TRBV6-4 and TRBJ1-1; maybe TRBD1 (6 bases). The CDR3 has 16 residues. Germline lookup yields CDR1 MRHNA and CDR2 SNTAGT. Trimming stripped 2 bases from V and 3 bases from J, with 16 bases between.

V is TRBV6-2 or TRBV6-3 and J is TRBJ1-2; the D gene is possibly TRBD1 (6 bases). CDR1 is MNHEY and CDR2 is SVGEGT in the germline V gene. CDR3 length equals 14 residues. V gave up 2 bases and J gave up 4 bases, with 11 bases separating them. The CDR3 DNA follows: TGTGCCAGCAGTTACACTGGACAGTCCTATGGCTACACCTTC. It codes for CASSYTGQSYGYTF.

This clone was recorded only once. The V call is TRBV6-1, the J call TRBJ2-7; weak D call: TRBD1 (5 bases). The germline gives CDR1 MNHNS, CDR2 SASEGT. The CDR3 spans 15 residues. V shed 0 bases and J shed 2 bases, with 11 bases lying between them. The DNA for the CDR3 is TGTGCCAGCAGTGAAGCGCCTTACAGGACCTACGAGCAGTACTTC. Its translation is CASSEAPYRTYEQYF.

This clone was recorded only once. The chain combines TRBV3-1 (or the pseudogene TRBV3-2) with TRBJ2-1, with TRBD2 identical over 11 bases. The germline CDR1 and CDR2 sequences are LGHDT and YNNKEL (reference sequence). The CDR3 is 15 amino acids. With 2 bases clipped from V and 5 bases from J, the junction kept 2 bases outside the gene matches. CDR3 amino acids: CASSQSGLADNEQFF. CDR3 bases: TGTGCCAGCAGCCAATCGGGACTAGCGGACAATGAGCAGTTCTTC.

The CDR3 here is CASSNPGTSGINEQYF. The CDR3 nucleotides read TGTGCCAGCAGCAACCCCGGGACTAGCGGGATTAACGAGCAGTACTTC. The chain combines TRBV9 with TRBJ2-7; the match to TRBD2 covers 13 bases. CDR1 and CDR2 (germline): SGDLS, YYNGEE. The V gene end was trimmed by 4 bases and the J gene end by 5 bases; junction bases not matched to a gene: 9. This CDR3 region has 16 residues.

In this sample, this clone turned up a few times. This rearrangement joins TRBV7-9 to TRBJ2-3; 9 bases match TRBD2. This CDR3 spans 15 amino acids. V trimming: 2 bases; J trimming: 6 bases; junction bases outside the gene matches: 6. Germline CDR1 is SEHNR and CDR2 is FQNEAQ (reference sequence). The CDR3 loop reads CASSLISGRTDTQYF. The CDR3 DNA reads as TGTGCCAGCAGCTTAATTAGCGGGAGAACGGATACGCAGTATTTT.

The chain carries TRBV27 and TRBJ2-1, with 9 bases lining up with TRBD1. Germline CDR1 is MNHEY and CDR2 is SMNVEV (reference sequence). CDR3 size: 14 residues. The trim removed 4 bases at V and 4 bases at J, leaving 2 bases unmatched. CDR3 in DNA: TGTGCCAGCAGTTCGGACAGGGGTTACAATGAGCAGTTCTTC. Amino acids: CASSSDRGYNEQFF.

The CDR3 loop reads CSVEDPGANEKLFF. The CDR3 DNA sequence: TGCAGCGTTGAAGATCCCGGGGCTAATGAAAAACTGTTTTTT. J is TRBJ1-4 and V is TRBV29-1; no firm D call. Trimming removed 0 bases from V and 3 bases from J, with 8 bases in between. The V gene's germline CDR1 is SQVTM and CDR2 ANQGSEA. There are 14 residues in the CDR3.

V is TRBV11-3 and J is TRBJ2-5; 7 positions match TRBD1. The CDR3 totals 15 residues. Germline CDR1 is SGHNT and CDR2 is YENEEA. The junction had 10 bases not matched to a gene; V was cut back by 4 bases and J by 5 bases. In nucleotides, the CDR3 is TGTGCCAGCAGCTACCGACAGGGTCTGGACGAGACCCAGTACTTC. Translation gives CASSYRQGLDETQYF.

The V and J genes are TRBV3-1 (or the pseudogene TRBV3-2) and TRBJ1-4; unclear D gene. The length of the CDR3 is 13 residues. Trimming stripped 6 bases from V and 10 bases from J, with 15 bases between. CDR1 is LGHDT and CDR2 is YNNKEL in the germline V gene (reference sequence). The CDR3: CASRSGNLAKLFF. The CDR3 DNA reads TGTGCCAGCAGATCGGGGAACCTGGCAAAACTGTTTTTT.

The gene calls are TRBV19 and TRBJ1-1, with a weak D call TRBD1 (5 bases). This CDR3 contains 15 residues. Between the trimmed V and J ends, which lost 3 bases and 1 base, there was a span of 12 bases. CDR1 is LNHDA, CDR2 SQIVND, per germline (reference sequence). DNA of the CDR3: TGTGCCAGTAGTATGAGGAGGGGACCGAACACTGAAGCTTTCTTT. It yields the protein CASSMRRGPNTEAFF.

V gene TRBV18 combines with J gene TRBJ1-2, with D possibly being TRBD1 (6 bases). The CDR3 covers 15 residues. Per germline, CDR1 KGHSH and CDR2 LQKENI. Trimming shortened V by 1 base and J by 9 bases, and 18 bases separated the two germline ends. CDR3 region: CASSPRDRSERRYTF. The CDR3 DNA is TGTGCCAGCTCACCACGCGACAGGAGCGAAAGACGCTACACCTTC. The whole variable domain, remainder taken from reference TRBV18 and TRBJ1-2, is NAGVMQNPRHLVRRRGQEARLRCSPMKGHSHVYWYRQLPEEGLKFMVYLQKENIIDESGMPKERFSAEFPKEGPSILRIQQVVRGDSAAYFCASSPRDRSERRYTFGSGTRLTVV.

This clone was recorded a few times. CDR3 loop: CASRAGLNTLNQPQHF. In nucleotides, the CDR3 is TGTGCCAGCAGGGCGGGGCTTAACACCCTAAATCAGCCCCAGCATTTT. The gene calls are TRBV4-2 and TRBJ1-5, with TRBD1 as a possible D gene (5 bases). This CDR3 comprises 16 residues. Germline CDR1 is LGHNA and CDR2 is YNFKEQ. V lost 6 bases and J lost 4, with 19 bases in between.

The sample holds one count of this clone. The J gene is TRBJ2-3, the V gene TRBV7-9, with 11 bases aligning to TRBD2. The J segment lost 4 bases and the V segment lost 5 bases, leaving 5 bases of the junction unmatched. The CDR3 covers 15 residues. The V gene's germline CDR1 is SEHNR and CDR2 FQNEAQ (reference sequence). CDR3 sequence (DNA): TGTGCCAGCAGCCGTACTAGCGGGAGTGCAGATACGCAGTATTTT. Translating it yields CASSRTSGSADTQYF.

CDR3 amino acids: CASSPQENTEAFF. In DNA form, the CDR3 reads TGTGCCAGCTCACCCCAGGAGAACACTGAAGCTTTCTTT. The chain has TRBV18 and TRBJ1-1; no definite D call. Trimming removed 3 bases at V and 1 base at J, with 6 bases between. The CDR3 extends over 13 amino acids. CDR1 and CDR2 (germline): KGHSH, LQKENI. Complete variable domain (other parts from reference TRBV18 and TRBJ1-1): NAGVMQNPRHLVRRRGQEARLRCSPMKGHSHVYWYRQLPEEGLKFMVYLQKENIIDESGMPKERFSAEFPKEGPSILRIQQVVRGDSAAYFCASSPQENTEAFFGQGTRLTVV.